The source of this TCR beta chain is a study of T cells in Graves' hyperthyroidism and ophthalmopathy. Unmatched junction bases numbered 13, after V lost 1 base and J lost 9 bases. Germline assignment: CDR1 DFQATT and CDR2 SNEGSKA (reference sequence). The CDR3 covers 17 residues. This clonotype was found many times. Researchers barred patients who had uncontrolled infection, other autoimmune disease, pregnancy or lactation. It was RNA transcripts that yielded the amplified TCR beta CDR3 regions. First-round RT-PCR with HTBI primers amplified the TCR CDR3 region. TCRdb re-analysed the multiplex PCR reads in MiXCR, keeping a single row per CDR3 protein. This table holds around 600,000 distinct CDR3 sequences, about 15% found once.

The sample consisted of blood. The chain uses TRBV20-1 and TRBJ2-1, with 12 positions matching TRBD2. This TCR derives from a woman between 25 and 40 years old with Graves' hyperthyroidism. The CDR3 nucleotides read TGCAGTGCTAGAGTTCCATACGACCTAGCGGGAGGGTCTGAGCAGTTCTTC. This encodes CSARVPYDLAGGSEQFF.